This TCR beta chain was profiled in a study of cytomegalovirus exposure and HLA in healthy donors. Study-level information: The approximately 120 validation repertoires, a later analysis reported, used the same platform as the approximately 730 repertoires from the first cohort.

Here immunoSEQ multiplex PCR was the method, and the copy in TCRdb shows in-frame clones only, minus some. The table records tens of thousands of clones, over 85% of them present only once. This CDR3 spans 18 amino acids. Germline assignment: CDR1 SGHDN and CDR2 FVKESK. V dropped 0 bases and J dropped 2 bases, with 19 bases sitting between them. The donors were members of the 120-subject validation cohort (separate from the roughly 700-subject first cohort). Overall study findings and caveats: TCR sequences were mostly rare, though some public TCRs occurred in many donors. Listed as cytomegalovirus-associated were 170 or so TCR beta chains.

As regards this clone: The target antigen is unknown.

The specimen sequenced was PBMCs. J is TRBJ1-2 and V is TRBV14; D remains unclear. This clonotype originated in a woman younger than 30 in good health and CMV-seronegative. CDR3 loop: CASSQEEFEGARNYGYTF. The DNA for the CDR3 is TGTGCCAGCAGCCAAGAAGAATTCGAGGGAGCCAGGAACTATGGCTACACCTTC.